These 5 T cell receptor beta chains came from one sample sequenced in a study of T cell changes during pregnancy in multiple sclerosis. Assay used: immunoSEQ multiplex PCR; TCRdb lists only in-frame clones, some missing. The sample has tens of thousands of clones; over 85% are singletons. The source material was CD8+ T cells from peripheral blood mononuclear cells, sampled in the second trimester of pregnancy. The receptors shown here come from a female donor in good health, enrolled as a control in a pregnancy study.

Worth noting for this clone: A read error may explain this, as a much larger clone is one base away. The same CDR3 arises from other DNA sequences in this sample as well. This chain uses TRBV30 with TRBJ2-2, with TRBD2 matching over 7 bases. Losses at the gene ends were 3 bases for V and 11 bases for J; bases not matched to a gene: 12. Germline V gene lookup returns CDR1 GTSNPN and CDR2 SVGIG (reference sequence). This CDR3 is 14 amino acids long. The CDR3 here is CAWSEREEGGELFF. The CDR3 DNA reads as TGTGCCTGGAGCGAACGGGAGGAAGGCGGAGAGCTGTTTTTT. The full variable domain, in which reference TRBV30 and TRBJ2-2 provide the parts outside the CDR3, is SQTIHQWPATLVQPVGSPLSLECTVEGTSNPNLYWYRQAAGRGLQLLFYSVGIGQISSEVPQNLSASRPQDRQFILSSKKLLLSDSGFYLCAWSEREEGGELFFGEGSRLTVL.

This chain connects TRBV28 to TRBJ2-4, with 10 bases identical to TRBD2. The germline CDR1 and CDR2 sequences are MDHEN and SYDVKM. The length of the CDR3 is 14 residues. Losses at the gene ends were 5 bases for V and 7 bases for J; bases not matched to a gene: 5. The CDR3 loop reads CASSSGRARNIQYF. The CDR3 coding sequence is TGTGCCAGCAGTAGCGGGAGGGCAAGGAACATTCAGTACTTC.

This clone was seen a single time. The chain joins TRBV19 to TRBJ1-2; 7 nucleotides agree with TRBD1. The junction had 9 bases not matched to a gene; V was cut back by 11 bases and J by 3 bases. The CDR3 extends over 13 amino acids. The germline V gene encodes CDR1 LNHDA and CDR2 SQIVND (reference sequence). CDR3 DNA: TGTGCCGGTACCTTGGGACAGCACTATGGCTACACCTTC. Translation gives CAGTLGQHYGYTF.

This chain connects TRBV27 to TRBJ2-7, with D possibly being TRBD2 (6 bases). Germline CDR1 MNHEY, CDR2 SMNVEV (reference sequence). Trimming pared 8 bases from V and 0 bases from J, leaving 11 bases between. The CDR3 runs to 13 residues. This chain's CDR3 is CASSGTDSYEQYF. For the CDR3, the DNA is TGTGCCAGCTCCGGGACTGACTCCTACGAGCAGTACTTC.

The chain links TRBV9 to TRBJ2-7, with D possibly TRBD1 on 7 matching bases. Germline V gives CDR1 SGDLS, CDR2 YYNGEE. There are 13 residues in the CDR3. V was clipped by 7 bases and J by 6 bases, with 17 bases between them. This CDR3 is CASSATGRSEQYF. CDR3 DNA sequence: TGTGCCAGCTCTGCGACAGGGAGGAGCGAGCAGTACTTC.